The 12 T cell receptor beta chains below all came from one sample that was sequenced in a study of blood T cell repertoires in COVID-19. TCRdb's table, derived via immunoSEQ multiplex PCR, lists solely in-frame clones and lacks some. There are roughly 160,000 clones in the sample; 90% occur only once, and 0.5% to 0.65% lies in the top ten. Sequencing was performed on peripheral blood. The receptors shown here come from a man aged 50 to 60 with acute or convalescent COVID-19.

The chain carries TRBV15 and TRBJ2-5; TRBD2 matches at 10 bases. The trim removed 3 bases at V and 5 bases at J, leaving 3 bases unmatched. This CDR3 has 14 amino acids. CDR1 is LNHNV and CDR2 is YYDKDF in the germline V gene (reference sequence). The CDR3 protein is CATSRLAGVETQYF. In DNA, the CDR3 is TGTGCCACCAGCAGGCTAGCGGGAGTTGAGACCCAGTACTTC.

Here the CDR3 DNA reads TGCGCCAGCTCCACAGGGGGAGGGGAGCAGTACGTC. As protein: CASSTGGGEQYV. The chain employs TRBV5-1 and TRBJ2-7; weak D call: TRBD1 (8 bases). Germline assignment: CDR1 SGHRS and CDR2 YFSETQ. The CDR3 is 12 amino acids. V lost 7 bases, J lost 7 bases, and 15 bases lay in between.

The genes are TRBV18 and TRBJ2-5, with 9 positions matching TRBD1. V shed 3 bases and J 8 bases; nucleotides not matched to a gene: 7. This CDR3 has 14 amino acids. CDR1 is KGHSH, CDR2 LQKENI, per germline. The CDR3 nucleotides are TGTGCCAGCTCACCCCGGGACAGGGAAACAACCCAGTACTTC. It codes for CASSPRDRETTQYF.

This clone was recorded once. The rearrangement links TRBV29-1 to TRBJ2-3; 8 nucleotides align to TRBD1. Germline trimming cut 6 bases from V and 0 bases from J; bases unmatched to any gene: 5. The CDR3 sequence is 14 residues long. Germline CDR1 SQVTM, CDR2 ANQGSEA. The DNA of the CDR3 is TGCAGCGTAACGGACAGGGTTAGCACAGATACGCAGTATTTT. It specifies CSVTDRVSTDTQYF.

The CDR3 protein is CASSLERPSEKLFF. The CDR3 DNA reads TGTGCCAGCAGCTTAGAGCGCCCCAGTGAAAAACTGTTTTTT. The J gene is TRBJ1-4, the V gene TRBV7-9; D gene unclear. The CDR3 consists of 14 residues. With 1 base removed from V and 7 bases from J, the gap between germline ends came to 10 bases. Germline V gene sequence: CDR1 SEHNR, CDR2 FQNEAQ (reference sequence).

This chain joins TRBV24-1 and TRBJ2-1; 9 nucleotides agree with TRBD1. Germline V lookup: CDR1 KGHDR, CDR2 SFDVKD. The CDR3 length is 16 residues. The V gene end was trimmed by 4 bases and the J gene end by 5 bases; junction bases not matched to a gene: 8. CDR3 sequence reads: CATSDPDRGSDNEQFF. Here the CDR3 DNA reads TGTGCCACCAGTGACCCGGACAGGGGCAGCGACAATGAGCAGTTCTTC.

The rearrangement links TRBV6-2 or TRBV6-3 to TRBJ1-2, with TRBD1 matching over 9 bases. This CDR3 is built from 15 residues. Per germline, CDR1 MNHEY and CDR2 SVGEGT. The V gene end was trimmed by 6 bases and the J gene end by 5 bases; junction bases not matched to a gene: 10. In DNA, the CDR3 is TGTGCCAGCAGCAGGACAGGGGAAATCCGGTATGGCTACACCTTC. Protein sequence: CASSRTGEIRYGYTF.

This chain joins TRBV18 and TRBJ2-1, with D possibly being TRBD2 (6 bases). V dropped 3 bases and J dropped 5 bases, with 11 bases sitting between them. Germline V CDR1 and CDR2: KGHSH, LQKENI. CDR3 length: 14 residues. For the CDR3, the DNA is TGTGCCAGCTCACCGGGGGGATCTGACAATGAGCAGTTCTTC. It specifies CASSPGGSDNEQFF. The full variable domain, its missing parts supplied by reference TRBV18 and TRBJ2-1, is NAGVMQNPRHLVRRRGQEARLRCSPMKGHSHVYWYRQLPEEGLKFMVYLQKENIIDESGMPKERFSAEFPKEGPSILRIQQVVRGDSAAYFCASSPGGSDNEQFFGPGTRLTVL.

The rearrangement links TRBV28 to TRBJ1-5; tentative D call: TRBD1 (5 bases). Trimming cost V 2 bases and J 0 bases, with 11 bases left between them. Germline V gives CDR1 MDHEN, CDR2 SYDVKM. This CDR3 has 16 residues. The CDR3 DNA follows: TGTGCCAGCAGTTTACGAAGGGGAAATAGCAATCAGCCCCAGCATTTT. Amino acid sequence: CASSLRRGNSNQPQHF.

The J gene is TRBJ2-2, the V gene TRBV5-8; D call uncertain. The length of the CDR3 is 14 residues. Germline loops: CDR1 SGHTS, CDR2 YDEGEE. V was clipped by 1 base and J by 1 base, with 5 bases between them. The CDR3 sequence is CASSLYRNTGELFF. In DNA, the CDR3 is TGTGCCAGCAGCTTGTACAGGAACACCGGGGAGCTGTTTTTT.

For the CDR3, the DNA is TGTGCCAGCACCGGGACAAGACCCGGGGAGCTGTTTTTT. Protein sequence: CASTGTRPGELFF. The chain recombines TRBV10-3 with TRBJ2-2; D is perhaps TRBD1 (6 bases). Germline-derived CDR1 and CDR2 are ENHRY and SYGVKD. This CDR3 is 13 amino acids long. Trimming removed 10 bases at V and 6 bases at J, with 15 bases between.

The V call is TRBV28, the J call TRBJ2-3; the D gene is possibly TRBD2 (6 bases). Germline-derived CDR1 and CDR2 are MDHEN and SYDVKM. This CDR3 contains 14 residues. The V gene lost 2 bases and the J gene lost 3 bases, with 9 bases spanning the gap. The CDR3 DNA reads TGTGCCAGCAGTTTAAGACTAGAAACAGATACGCAGTATTTT. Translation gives CASSLRLETDTQYF.